A selection of T cell receptor beta chains follows, all from one sample in a study of CXCR3-negative and CXCR3-positive naive CD8 T cells. For each CDR3 protein, TCRdb gives one entry from its re-call of the 5' RACE reads, without DNA. Its listing shows under 110,000 distinct CDR3 sequences. The sample was naive CXCR3+ CD8+ T cells from blood. The receptors stem from a human donor in good health. Some clones in this sample may be carry-over from other donors' samples. CDR3s include the opening cysteine and the closing phenylalanine or tryptophan.

TRBV14,TRBJ1-2,CASSQTGQNYGYTF
TRBV7-3,TRBJ2-3,CASSSGTHNTDTQYF
TRBV7-8,TRBJ2-1,CASSPSGGLNNEQFF
TRBV14,TRBJ2-2,CASSPREVNRRTGELFF
TRBV5-1,TRBJ1-5,CASSEDPNQPQHF
TRBV12-3/TRBV12-4,TRBJ1-1,CASSSTWEYTEAFF
TRBV24-1,TRBJ2-1,CATSGRSSYNEQFF
TRBV29-1,TRBJ2-7,CSETRAGHSSYEQYF
TRBV29-1,TRBJ2-5,CSVPPDKYQETQYF
TRBV4-3,TRBJ2-3,CASSQDVERPADRTDTQYF
TRBV12-3/TRBV12-4,TRBJ2-1,CASSGDKNTGNEQFF
TRBV4-3,TRBJ2-5,CASSQEYVGGPLQETQYF
TRBV20-1,TRBJ2-5,CSALRGRGVSTETQYF
TRBV29-1,TRBJ2-7,CSVEDQGGGEQYF
TRBV2,TRBJ2-7,CASREDLAGGSYEQYF
TRBV7-9,TRBJ2-1,CASSLDDGEGHNEQFF
TRBV20-1,TRBJ1-1,CSARNRDRSYEAFF
TRBV7-6,TRBJ1-4,CASSLAPRGPGDSGATNEKLFF
TRBV21-1,TRBJ2-7,CASSNGPLTSGNYEQYF
TRBV29-1,TRBJ1-1,CSVEDLQGMNTEAFF
TRBV28,TRBJ2-5,CASSLGQGQETQYF
TRBV29-1,TRBJ2-5,CSVAIAGDNQETQYF
TRBV9,TRBJ2-7,CASSAPAGTENYEQYF
TRBV29-1,TRBJ2-7,CSVERESYEQYF
TRBV10-3,TRBJ2-2,CAISEPGTDKNTGELFF
TRBV20-1,TRBJ2-7,CSAGDRTYEQYF
TRBV28,TRBJ1-1,CASSARSLYTEAFF
TRBV2,TRBJ2-2,CASSDPGNTGELFF
TRBV20-1,TRBJ2-1,CSATWNLRDRGHDEQFF
TRBV20-1,TRBJ2-1,CSASWGTGYNEQFF
TRBV29-1,TRBJ1-2,CSVEPDNYVSVGYTF
TRBV7-7,TRBJ2-3,CASSFGLDGGTDTQYF
TRBV12-3/TRBV12-4,TRBJ2-7,CASSFNFVDNEQYF
TRBV7-6,TRBJ2-3,CASSFSGASTDTQYF
TRBV29-1,TRBJ2-7,CSVDEGAHHEQYF
TRBV4-1,TRBJ2-7,CASSQVRAFRVIPNEQYF
TRBV6-2/TRBV6-3,TRBJ2-5,CASSYSSSGGAEETQYF
TRBV7-8,TRBJ2-2,CASSPHRNTGELFF
TRBV29-1,TRBJ2-1,CSVEGLAGPYNEQFF
TRBV19,TRBJ2-1,CASGHRASSNEQFF
TRBV7-9,TRBJ1-1,CASSSTRVSGNTEAFF
TRBV2,TRBJ2-5,CASSEYGPSGGETQYF
TRBV29-1,TRBJ1-1,CSVEGLRDRENTEAFF
TRBV5-8,TRBJ1-1,CASSPGQGYTEAFF
TRBV7-9,TRBJ1-6,CASSPGTRPLHF
TRBV7-9,TRBJ2-5,CASSLSYGEETQYF
TRBV29-1,TRBJ2-2,CTYRGNTGELFF
TRBV7-9,TRBJ2-3,CASSPILAQGVSTDTQYF
TRBV2,TRBJ2-7,CASSGGRGYEQYF
TRBV12-3/TRBV12-4,TRBJ1-6,CASSSDRRPLHF
TRBV14,TRBJ2-1,CASSTTAGYNEQFF